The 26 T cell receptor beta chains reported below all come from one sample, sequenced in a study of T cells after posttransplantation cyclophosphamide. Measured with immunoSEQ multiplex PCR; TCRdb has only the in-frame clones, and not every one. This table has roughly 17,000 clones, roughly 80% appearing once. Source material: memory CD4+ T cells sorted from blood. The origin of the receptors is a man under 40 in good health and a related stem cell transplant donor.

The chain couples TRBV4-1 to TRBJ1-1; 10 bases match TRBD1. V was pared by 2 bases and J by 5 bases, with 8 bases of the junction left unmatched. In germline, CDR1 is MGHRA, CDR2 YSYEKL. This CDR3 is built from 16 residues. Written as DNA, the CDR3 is TGCGCCAGCAGCCAATCCGGGACAGGGGTTAAAACTGAAGCTTTCTTT. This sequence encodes CASSQSGTGVKTEAFF.

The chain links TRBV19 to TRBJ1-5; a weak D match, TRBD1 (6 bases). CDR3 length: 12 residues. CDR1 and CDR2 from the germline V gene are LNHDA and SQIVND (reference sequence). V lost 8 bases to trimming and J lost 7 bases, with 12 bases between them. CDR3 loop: CASAGVGQPQHF. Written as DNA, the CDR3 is TGTGCCAGTGCAGGGGTCGGACAGCCCCAGCATTTT.

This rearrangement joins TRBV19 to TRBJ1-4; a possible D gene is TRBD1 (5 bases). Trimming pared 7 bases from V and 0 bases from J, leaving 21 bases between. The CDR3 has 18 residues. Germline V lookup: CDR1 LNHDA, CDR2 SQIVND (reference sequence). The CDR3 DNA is TGTGCCAGTAAGAGCCGGCGTTGGGGCAACCCAACTAATGAAAAACTGTTTTTT. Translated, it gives CASKSRRWGNPTNEKLFF.

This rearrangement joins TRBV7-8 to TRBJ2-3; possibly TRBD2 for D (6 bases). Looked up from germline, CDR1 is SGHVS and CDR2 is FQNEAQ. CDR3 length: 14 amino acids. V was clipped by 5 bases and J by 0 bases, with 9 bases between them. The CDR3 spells CASSPGTSTDTQYF. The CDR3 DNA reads TGTGCCAGCAGCCCCGGGACTAGCACAGATACGCAGTATTTT. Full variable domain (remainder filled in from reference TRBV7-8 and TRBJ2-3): GAGVSQSPRYKVAKRGQDVALRCDPISGHVSLFWYQQALGQGPEFLTYFQNEAQLDKSGLPSDRFFAERPEGSVSTLKIQRTQQEDSAVYLCASSPGTSTDTQYFGPGTRLTVL.

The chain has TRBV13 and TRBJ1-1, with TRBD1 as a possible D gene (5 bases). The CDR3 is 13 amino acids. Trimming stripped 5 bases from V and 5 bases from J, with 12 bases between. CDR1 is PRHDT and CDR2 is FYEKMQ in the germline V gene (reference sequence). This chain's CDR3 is CASSKGLWTEAFF. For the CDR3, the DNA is TGTGCCAGCAGCAAGGGGTTATGGACTGAAGCTTTCTTT.

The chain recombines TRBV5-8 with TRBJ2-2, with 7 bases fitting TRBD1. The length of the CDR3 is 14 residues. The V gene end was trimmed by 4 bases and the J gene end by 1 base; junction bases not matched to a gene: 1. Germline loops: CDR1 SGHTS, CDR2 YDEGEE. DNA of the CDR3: TGTGCCAGCAGCCGGACAGGGAACACCGGGGAGCTGTTTTTT. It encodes CASSRTGNTGELFF.

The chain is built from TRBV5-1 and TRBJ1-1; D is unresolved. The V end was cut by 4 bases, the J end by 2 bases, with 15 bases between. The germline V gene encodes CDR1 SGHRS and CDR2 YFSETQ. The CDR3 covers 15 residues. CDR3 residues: CASSAASTSNTEAFF. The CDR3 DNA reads TGCGCCAGCAGCGCGGCAAGTACGAGTAACACTGAAGCTTTCTTT.

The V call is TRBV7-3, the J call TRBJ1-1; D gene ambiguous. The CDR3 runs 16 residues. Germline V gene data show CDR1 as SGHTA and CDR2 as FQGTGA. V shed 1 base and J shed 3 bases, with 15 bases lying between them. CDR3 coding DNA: TGTGCCAGCAGCTTAATGGGTCGGTTGGGAGACACTGAAGCTTTCTTT. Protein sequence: CASSLMGRLGDTEAFF.

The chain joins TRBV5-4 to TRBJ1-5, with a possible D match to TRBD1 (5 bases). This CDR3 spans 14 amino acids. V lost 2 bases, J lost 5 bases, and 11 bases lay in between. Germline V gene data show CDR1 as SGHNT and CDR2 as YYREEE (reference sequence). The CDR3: CASSFQGGDQPQHF. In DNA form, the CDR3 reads TGTGCCAGCAGCTTCCAGGGAGGGGATCAGCCCCAGCATTTT. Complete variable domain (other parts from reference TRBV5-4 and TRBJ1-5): ETGVTQSPTHLIKTRGQQVTLRCSSQSGHNTVSWYQQALGQGPQFIFQYYREEENGRGNFPPRFSGLQFPNYSSELNVNALELDDSALYLCASSFQGGDQPQHFGDGTRLSIL.

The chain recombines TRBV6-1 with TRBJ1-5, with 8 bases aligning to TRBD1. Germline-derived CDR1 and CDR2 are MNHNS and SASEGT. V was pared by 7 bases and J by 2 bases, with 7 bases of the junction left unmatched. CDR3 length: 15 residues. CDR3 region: CASNFGTGGNQPQHF. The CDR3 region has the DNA TGTGCCAGCAATTTCGGGACAGGCGGCAATCAGCCCCAGCATTTT.

Written as DNA, the CDR3 is TGTGCCAGCAGCCCCCGACTAGCGGGGGGGTACAATGAGCAGTTCTTC. It is translated as CASSPRLAGGYNEQFF. The V call is TRBV9, the J call TRBJ2-1; 14 nucleotides match TRBD2. Trimming cost V 4 bases and J 4 bases; bases outside gene matches: 4. Germline-derived CDR1 and CDR2 are SGDLS and YYNGEE. The CDR3 loop spans 16 amino acids.

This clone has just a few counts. The CDR3 is CASSELGPSGGSHYEQYF. The CDR3 region has the DNA TGTGCCAGCAGTGAATTAGGTCCAAGCGGGGGGTCGCACTACGAGCAGTACTTC. V gene TRBV25-1 combines with J gene TRBJ2-7, with 9 positions matching TRBD2. The CDR3 consists of 18 residues. CDR1 is MGHDK, CDR2 SYGVNS, per germline. V lost 1 base to trimming and J lost 3 bases; unmatched junction nucleotides: 13.

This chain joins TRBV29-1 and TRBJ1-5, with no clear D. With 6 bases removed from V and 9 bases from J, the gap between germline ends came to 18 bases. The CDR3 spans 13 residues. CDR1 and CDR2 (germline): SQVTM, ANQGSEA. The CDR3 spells CSVALTGAGPQHF. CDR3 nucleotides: TGCAGCGTCGCCCTTACGGGTGCGGGGCCCCAGCATTTT.

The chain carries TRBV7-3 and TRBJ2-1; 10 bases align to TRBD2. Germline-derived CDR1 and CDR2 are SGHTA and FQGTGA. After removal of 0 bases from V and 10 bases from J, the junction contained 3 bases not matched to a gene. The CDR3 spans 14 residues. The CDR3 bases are TGTGCCAGCAGCTTAACTGGAGCGGGGGGGGAGCAGTTCTTC. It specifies CASSLTGAGGEQFF.

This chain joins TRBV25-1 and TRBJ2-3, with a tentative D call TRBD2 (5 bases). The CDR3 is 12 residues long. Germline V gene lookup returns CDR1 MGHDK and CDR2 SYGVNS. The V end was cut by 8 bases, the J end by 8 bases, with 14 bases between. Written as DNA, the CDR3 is TGTGCCAGCGGCTCGCCCGGAGGTACGCAGTATTTT. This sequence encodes CASGSPGGTQYF.

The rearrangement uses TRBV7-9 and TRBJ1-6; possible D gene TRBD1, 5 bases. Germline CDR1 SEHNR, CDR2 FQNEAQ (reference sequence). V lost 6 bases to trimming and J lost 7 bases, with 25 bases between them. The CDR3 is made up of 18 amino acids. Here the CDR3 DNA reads TGTGCCAGCAGTCGGGGGGGTGGGATTCCTCCGATAAATTCACCCCTCCACTTT. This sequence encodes CASSRGGGIPPINSPLHF.

In DNA, the CDR3 is TGTGCCAGTACTCCGACTAGTATCGCAGATACGCAGTATTTT. It specifies CASTPTSIADTQYF. The chain combines TRBV19 with TRBJ2-3, with D possibly TRBD2 on 6 matching bases. In germline, CDR1 is LNHDA, CDR2 SQIVND (reference sequence). The CDR3 runs to 14 residues. The V end was cut by 7 bases, the J end by 4 bases, with 15 bases between.

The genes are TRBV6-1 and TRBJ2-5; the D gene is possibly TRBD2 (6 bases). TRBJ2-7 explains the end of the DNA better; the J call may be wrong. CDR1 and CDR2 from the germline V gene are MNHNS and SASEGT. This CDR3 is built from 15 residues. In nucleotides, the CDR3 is TGTGCCAGCAGTGATGGGCGGGGACGCTCCTACGAGCAGTACTTC. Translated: CASSDGRGRSYEQYF.

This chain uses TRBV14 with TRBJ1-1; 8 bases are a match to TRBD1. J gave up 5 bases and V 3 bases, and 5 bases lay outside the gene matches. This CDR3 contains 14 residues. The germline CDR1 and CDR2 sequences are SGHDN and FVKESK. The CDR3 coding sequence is TGTGCCAGCAGCCACCGAGGACAGGGAACTGAAGCTTTCTTT. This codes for CASSHRGQGTEAFF. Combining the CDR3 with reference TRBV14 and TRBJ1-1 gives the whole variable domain EAGVTQFPSHSVIEKGQTVTLRCDPISGHDNLYWYRRVMGKEIKFLLHFVKESKQDESGMPNNRFLAERTGGTYSTLKVQPAELEDSGVYFCASSHRGQGTEAFFGQGTRLTVV.

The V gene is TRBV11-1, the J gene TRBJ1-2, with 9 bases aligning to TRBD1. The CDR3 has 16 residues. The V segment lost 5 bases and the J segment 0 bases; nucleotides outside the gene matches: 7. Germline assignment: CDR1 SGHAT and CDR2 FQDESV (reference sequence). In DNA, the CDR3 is TGTGCCAGCAGCCAACAAACAGGGGGCGCTAACTATGGCTACACCTTC. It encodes CASSQQTGGANYGYTF.

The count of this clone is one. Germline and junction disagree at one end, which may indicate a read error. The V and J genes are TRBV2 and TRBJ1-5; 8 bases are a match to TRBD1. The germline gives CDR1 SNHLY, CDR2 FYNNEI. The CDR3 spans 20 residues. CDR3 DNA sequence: TGTGCCAGCAGTGAAGAGGACAGGGCGTCTATCCCCATTAGCGATCAGCCCCAGCATTTT. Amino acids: CASSEEDRASIPISDQPQHF. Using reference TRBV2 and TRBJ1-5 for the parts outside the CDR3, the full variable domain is EPEVTQTPSHQVTQMGQEVILRCVPISNHLYFYWYRQILGQKVEFLVSFYNNEISEKSEIFDDQFSVERPDGSNFTLKIRSTKLEDSAMYFCASSEEDRASIPISDQPQHFGDGTRLSIL.

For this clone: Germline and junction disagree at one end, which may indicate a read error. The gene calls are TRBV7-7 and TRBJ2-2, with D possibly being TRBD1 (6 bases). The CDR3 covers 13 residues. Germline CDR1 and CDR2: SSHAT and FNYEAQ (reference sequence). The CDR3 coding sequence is TGTGCTAGCAGCCCGCAGGGGACCGGGGAGCTGTTTTTT. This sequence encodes CASSPQGTGELFF.

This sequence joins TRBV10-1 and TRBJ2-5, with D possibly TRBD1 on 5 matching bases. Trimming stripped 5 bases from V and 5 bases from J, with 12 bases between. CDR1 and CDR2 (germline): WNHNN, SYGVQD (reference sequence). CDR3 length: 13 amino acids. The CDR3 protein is CASSYRLGETQYF. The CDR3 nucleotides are TGCGCCAGCAGTTACAGGCTTGGGGAGACCCAGTACTTC.

The CDR3 loop reads CASSLERGTDEQFF. CDR3 sequence (DNA): TGCGCCAGCAGCTTGGAGCGTGGCACCGATGAGCAGTTCTTC. The chain recombines TRBV5-1 with TRBJ2-1; D remains ambiguous. This CDR3 spans 14 amino acids. Germline-derived CDR1 and CDR2 are SGHRS and YFSETQ. V was shortened by 0 bases and J by 8 bases, with 12 bases between the two germline ends.

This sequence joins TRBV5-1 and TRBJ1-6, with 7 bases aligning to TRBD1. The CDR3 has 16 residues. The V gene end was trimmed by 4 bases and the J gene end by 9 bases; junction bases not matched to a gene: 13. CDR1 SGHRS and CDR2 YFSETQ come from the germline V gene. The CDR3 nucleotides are TGCGCCAGCAGCCCCGGAGAGACAGGGTGGGGTTCACCCCTCCACTTT. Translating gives CASSPGETGWGSPLHF.

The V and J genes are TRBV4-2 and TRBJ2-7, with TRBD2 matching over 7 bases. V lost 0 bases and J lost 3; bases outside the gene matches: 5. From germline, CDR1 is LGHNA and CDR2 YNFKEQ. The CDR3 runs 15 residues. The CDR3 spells CASSQEVGGYYEQYF. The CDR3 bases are TGTGCCAGCAGCCAAGAGGTGGGGGGGTACTACGAGCAGTACTTC.